This entry lists 26 T cell receptor beta chains sequenced from one sample in a study of T cells in Graves' hyperthyroidism and ophthalmopathy. Amplification yielded TCR beta CDR3 regions, with RNA transcripts as the source. With the HTBI primer set, the TCR CDR3 went through a first round of RT-PCR. TCRdb redid the calling of the multiplex PCR reads with MiXCR, one entry per CDR3 protein. The sample lists fewer than 850,000 distinct CDR3 sequences; roughly 17% were seen once. Sequencing used blood. Receptors were obtained from a man in his fifties or sixties with Graves' hyperthyroidism.

This chain joins TRBV20-1 and TRBJ2-7; D remains unclear. V dropped 0 bases and J dropped 3 bases, with 15 bases sitting between them. In germline, CDR1 is DFQATT, CDR2 SNEGSKA (reference sequence). The CDR3 extends over 15 amino acids. The CDR3 sequence is CSARDEAELNYEQYF. CDR3 nucleotide sequence: TGCAGTGCTAGAGATGAGGCGGAATTAAACTACGAGCAGTACTTC.

The V and J genes are TRBV20-1 and TRBJ1-1, with TRBD1 as a possible D gene (5 bases). The germline V and J ends were trimmed by 5 bases and 6 bases, with 19 bases remaining between them. This CDR3 has 14 amino acids. CDR1 is DFQATT and CDR2 is SNEGSKA in the germline V gene (reference sequence). The CDR3 loop is CSAQRTSLDPEAFF. The CDR3 nucleotides are TGCAGTGCTCAACGGACATCCCTTGACCCTGAAGCTTTCTTT.

This clonotype occurred a few times. CDR3 nucleotide sequence: TGCAGTGCTAGAGATCTCTCAGGCGCAAGCTCCTACAATGAGCAGTTCTTC. It translates to CSARDLSGASSYNEQFF. The V and J genes are TRBV20-1 and TRBJ2-1, with no clear D. CDR1 and CDR2 from the germline V gene are DFQATT and SNEGSKA (reference sequence). The CDR3 spans 17 residues. Trimming pared 0 bases from V and 0 bases from J, leaving 15 bases between.

With respect to this clonotype: This may arise from a read error, as a much more abundant clone is one base away. The rearrangement links TRBV27 to TRBJ2-1; D may correspond to TRBD1 or TRBD2 (5 bases each). The CDR3 sequence is 12 residues long. The germline V gene has CDR1 MNHEY and CDR2 SMNVEV (reference sequence). Trimming stripped 8 bases from V and 9 bases from J, with 14 bases between. CDR3 region: CASGAMRGEQFF. CDR3 nucleotides: TGTGCCAGCGGTGCAATGAGGGGTGAGCAGTTCTTC.

This clonotype has a count of ten or more. This sequence joins TRBV12-3 or TRBV12-4 and TRBJ2-7; TRBD1 matches 7 bases. V dropped 6 bases and J dropped 0; count of bases not matched to a gene: 5. This CDR3 spans 14 amino acids. The CDR3 loop is CASRGDSSSYEQYF. CDR3 bases: TGTGCCAGCAGGGGGGACAGCAGCTCCTACGAGCAGTACTTC.

The sample holds many counts of this clonotype. The chain employs TRBV9 and TRBJ2-1; 12 bases map to TRBD2. The CDR3 runs to 15 residues. Germline trimming cut 3 bases from V and 7 bases from J; bases unmatched to any gene: 5. The germline CDR1 and CDR2 sequences are SGDLS and YYNGEE. The CDR3: CASSATSGRGNEQFF. CDR3 DNA: TGTGCCAGCAGCGCGACTAGCGGGAGAGGGAATGAGCAGTTCTTC.

With regard to this clonotype: The junction departs from germline at one end; a sequencing error may be responsible. The rearrangement uses TRBV18 and TRBJ1-4; possibly TRBD1 for D (6 bases). Germline V gene sequence: CDR1 KGHSH, CDR2 LQKENI. There are 14 residues in the CDR3. The chain's CDR3 is CANSPPEGVEKLFF. The CDR3 nucleotides read TGTGCCAACTCACCACCGGAGGGGGTAGAAAAACTGTTTTTT.

This clonotype came up many times. V is TRBV11-2 and J is TRBJ1-4; 10 nucleotides match TRBD1. Germline V gene sequence: CDR1 SGHAT, CDR2 FQNNGV. Trimming removed 4 bases from V and 10 bases from J; junction bases left unmatched: 9. CDR3 length: 15 residues. The CDR3, as DNA: TGTGCCAGCAGCTCATCGGGACAGGGGAGGGGAAAACTGTTTTTT. Translated: CASSSSGQGRGKLFF.

This clonotype was seen many times. Relative to the germline gene, one junction end is altered; a read error may explain this. The rearrangement uses TRBV5-1 and TRBJ2-7; a weak D match, TRBD2 (5 bases). This CDR3 has 14 residues. Per the germline V gene, CDR1 is SGHRS and CDR2 is YFSETQ. CDR3 residues: CASSLGGSSYEQYF. The CDR3 DNA reads as TGTGCCAGCAGCTTAGGAGGCAGTTCCTACGAGCAGTACTTC.

In this sample, this clonotype turned up many times. The V gene is TRBV10-2, the J gene TRBJ2-7; 8 bases map to TRBD2. The V gene end was trimmed by 3 bases and the J gene end by 1 base; junction bases not matched to a gene: 5. CDR3 length equals 15 residues. Germline lookup yields CDR1 WSHSY and CDR2 SAAADI. CDR3 nucleotide sequence: TGCGCCAGCAGTGACTTGAGCGGGAGTTCCTACGAGCAGTACTTC. Its protein is CASSDLSGSSYEQYF.

This clonotype was seen at least ten times. The V gene is TRBV7-9, the J gene TRBJ2-7; D gene uncertain. V lost 5 bases, J lost 2 bases, and 10 bases lay in between. CDR1 SEHNR and CDR2 FQNEAQ come from the germline V gene (reference sequence). The CDR3 length is 13 residues. The CDR3 reads CASSPAIPYEQYF. The CDR3 nucleotides read TGTGCCAGCAGCCCAGCGATACCCTACGAGCAGTACTTC.

V gene TRBV14 combines with J gene TRBJ2-7, with 10 bases that match TRBD1. Germline CDR1 reads SGHDN; CDR2 reads FVKESK. The length of the CDR3 is 15 residues. The V gene end was trimmed by 5 bases and the J gene end by 5 bases; junction bases not matched to a gene: 9. The CDR3 DNA reads as TGTGCCAGCAGCTTCACGACAGGGGGCAGGGACGAGCAGTACTTC. It specifies CASSFTTGGRDEQYF.

This clonotype was detected a few times. This chain uses TRBV11-2 with TRBJ2-7; 9 nucleotides match TRBD2. Germline V gene lookup returns CDR1 SGHAT and CDR2 FQNNGV. V was pared by 1 base and J by 2 bases, with 6 bases of the junction left unmatched. The CDR3 length is 16 residues. CDR3 sequence: CASSLARLAVPYEQYF. DNA for the CDR3: TGTGCCAGCAGCTTAGCCAGACTAGCGGTACCCTACGAGCAGTACTTC.

Only a few counts were recorded for this clonotype. The rearrangement links TRBV29-1 to TRBJ2-2; a possible D gene is TRBD2 (5 bases). Germline CDR1 and CDR2: SQVTM and ANQGSEA. V dropped 6 bases and J dropped 2 bases, with 13 bases sitting between them. This CDR3 has 14 amino acids. DNA of the CDR3: TGCAGCGTGACACTCGCGGGTAACACCGGGGAGCTGTTTTTT. It translates to CSVTLAGNTGELFF.

This clonotype was seen repeatedly, ten times or more. J is TRBJ2-6 and V is TRBV11-2, with 8 positions matching TRBD1. The length of the CDR3 is 18 residues. V dropped 4 bases and J dropped 5; count of bases not matched to a gene: 13. Germline values: CDR1 SGHAT, CDR2 FQNNGV. The CDR3 coding sequence is TGTGCCAGCAGCTCCCCCACAGGGGGGTTTATTAGGGCCAACGTCCTGACTTTC. Its translation is CASSSPTGGFIRANVLTF.

The chain employs TRBV20-1 and TRBJ2-2; weak D call: TRBD2 (6 bases). The CDR3 is 14 residues long. The ends were cut back, 3 bases at V and 2 bases at J, with 10 bases in the middle. Germline assignment: CDR1 DFQATT and CDR2 SNEGSKA (reference sequence). CDR3 region: CSASTSLNTGELFF. As DNA, the CDR3 is TGCAGTGCTAGCACTAGCTTAAACACCGGGGAGCTGTTTTTT.

This clonotype was observed a few times. The chain has TRBV7-9 and TRBJ2-2; D unclear. The CDR3 is made up of 14 amino acids. Trimming took 6 bases from V and 7 from J, leaving 15 bases between them. The V gene's germline CDR1 is SEHNR and CDR2 FQNEAQ (reference sequence). The CDR3 coding sequence is TGTGCCAGCAGTTTACTCCTTTCCGGCGGGGAGCTGTTTTTT. Its protein is CASSLLLSGGELFF.

V and J are TRBV6-6 and TRBJ2-3; the D is unclear. The CDR3 covers 14 residues. Germline V gene lookup returns CDR1 MNHNY and CDR2 SVGAGI (reference sequence). The V end lost 0 bases, the J end lost 10 bases, and 14 bases lay between the germline ends. The CDR3: CASSYSPSLDAQYF. The CDR3 DNA is TGTGCCAGCAGTTACTCCCCCTCACTTGACGCGCAGTATTTT.

The chain couples TRBV20-1 to TRBJ2-5, with D maybe TRBD2 (5 bases). This CDR3 is built from 14 residues. Trimming shortened V by 5 bases and J by 4 bases, and 17 bases separated the two germline ends. Per the germline V gene, CDR1 is DFQATT and CDR2 is SNEGSKA (reference sequence). This chain's CDR3 is CSAHKVRGRETQYF. The CDR3 DNA reads as TGCAGTGCTCACAAGGTCAGAGGGCGAGAGACCCAGTACTTC.

The chain combines TRBV19 with TRBJ2-1, with 10 bases that match TRBD2. The CDR3 has 13 residues. The ends lost 3 bases at V and 9 bases at J; junction bases unmatched: 2. Per germline, CDR1 LNHDA and CDR2 SQIVND (reference sequence). Here the CDR3 reads CASSIIAGGEQFF. The DNA of the CDR3 is TGTGCCAGTAGTATCATAGCGGGAGGTGAGCAGTTCTTC.

This clonotype has a single count. V gene TRBV6-5 combines with J gene TRBJ1-5; D is perhaps TRBD1 (5 bases). The CDR3 has 15 amino acids. Trimming removed 4 bases at V and 6 bases at J, with 16 bases between. Germline values: CDR1 MNHEY, CDR2 SVGAGI. CDR3: CASSSGAGKGQPQHF. The CDR3 nucleotides read TGTGCCAGCAGTTCTGGGGCAGGGAAGGGTCAGCCCCAGCATTTT.

The sample holds many counts of this clonotype. The chain uses TRBV7-3 and TRBJ1-1, with 10 nucleotides matching TRBD1. CDR3 length: 18 residues. Germline CDR1 and CDR2: SGHTA and FQGTGA. J was trimmed by 0 bases and V by 3 bases; bases with no gene match: 10. This CDR3 is CASSLFGTGERMNTEAFF. CDR3 nucleotides: TGTGCCAGCAGCTTGTTTGGGACAGGGGAAAGGATGAACACTGAAGCTTTCTTT.

In its sample, this clonotype was seen a few times. The J gene is TRBJ2-1, the V gene TRBV5-1, with 15 bases fitting TRBD2. The CDR3 covers 17 residues. The V segment lost 3 bases and the J segment 1 base; nucleotides outside the gene matches: 2. Germline values: CDR1 SGHRS, CDR2 YFSETQ. CDR3 sequence: CASSWTSGRASYNEQFF. Written as DNA, the CDR3 is TGCGCCAGCAGCTGGACTAGCGGGAGGGCTTCCTACAATGAGCAGTTCTTC.

This clonotype came up many times. V gene TRBV12-3 or TRBV12-4 combines with J gene TRBJ2-2; 9 nucleotides match TRBD2. The CDR3 contains 19 residues. The ends lost 3 bases at V and 0 bases at J; junction bases unmatched: 11. CDR3 protein: CASSFGPSGIWSNTGELFF. CDR3 in DNA: TGTGCCAGCAGTTTTGGGCCTAGCGGGATTTGGTCGAACACCGGGGAGCTGTTTTTT.

This clonotype was seen many times. The chain employs TRBV2 and TRBJ1-2; D is possibly TRBD1 (5 bases). This CDR3 has 13 amino acids. Germline V CDR1 and CDR2: SNHLY, FYNNEI. The V end lost 1 base, the J end lost 8 bases, and 11 bases lay between the germline ends. The CDR3, as DNA: TGTGCCAGCAGTGAAGAAGGGACTGGGGGCTACACCTTC. Translation: CASSEEGTGGYTF. Complete variable domain (other parts from reference TRBV2 and TRBJ1-2): EPEVTQTPSHQVTQMGQEVILRCVPISNHLYFYWYRQILGQKVEFLVSFYNNEISEKSEIFDDQFSVERPDGSNFTLKIRSTKLEDSAMYFCASSEEGTGGYTFGSGTRLTVV.

J is TRBJ1-1 and V is TRBV11-2; D not certain. CDR1 and CDR2 from the germline V gene are SGHAT and FQNNGV. Between the trimmed V and J ends, which lost 5 bases and 3 bases, there was a span of 10 bases. The CDR3 extends over 13 amino acids. The CDR3 is CASSQRRYTEAFF. In DNA, the CDR3 is TGTGCCAGCAGCCAAAGGAGGTACACTGAAGCTTTCTTT.